The 25 T cell receptor beta chains below all came from one sample that was sequenced in a study of T-cell reconstitution after alpha-beta-depleted transplantation in children. For TCRbeta, the library was prepared with unique molecular identifiers. One entry per CDR3 protein, called by TCRdb with MiXCR from the PCR reads. The sample gives approximately 980,000 distinct CDR3 sequences, roughly 29% of which show up once; about 28% is in the top ten. The sequences come from PBMCs, mostly from graft donor cells, collected 360 days after TCRalphabeta/CD19-depleted stem cell transplant. Receptor source: a boy in the first two years of life who had a stem cell transplant for SCID, so the T cells may come from the graft donor.

This chain connects TRBV5-6 to TRBJ1-2; D possibly corresponds to TRBD1 (5 bases). This CDR3 is built from 17 residues. The V gene's germline CDR1 is SGHDT and CDR2 YYEEEE. V dropped 0 bases and J dropped 0 bases, with 15 bases sitting between them. The CDR3 region has the DNA TGTGCCAGCAGCTTGGGGAGACAGCTCCAAGCTAACTATGGCTACACCTTC. It translates to CASSLGRQLQANYGYTF.

This clonotype has only a few counts. V and J are TRBV6-1 and TRBJ2-7, with TRBD2 as a possible D gene (6 bases). The CDR3 totals 13 residues. Looked up from germline, CDR1 is MNHNS and CDR2 is SASEGT. Trimming removed 7 bases at V and 6 bases at J, with 16 bases between. CDR3 sequence: CASIGSPGSEQYF. CDR3 nucleotide sequence: TGTGCCAGCATAGGCAGCCCCGGGAGCGAGCAGTACTTC.

This clonotype appeared a single time. The chain links TRBV5-1 to TRBJ2-3; D is ambiguous. The CDR3 extends over 16 amino acids. Trimming took 4 bases from V and 2 from J, leaving 17 bases between them. The germline V gene encodes CDR1 SGHRS and CDR2 YFSETQ. The chain's CDR3 is CASSHILKADTDTQYF. The CDR3 nucleotides read TGCGCCAGCAGCCATATTTTGAAGGCGGACACAGATACGCAGTATTTT.

This clonotype was picked up one time. The J gene is TRBJ2-7, the V gene TRBV7-9; 7 bases agree with TRBD2. Germline V gives CDR1 SEHNR, CDR2 FQNEAQ (reference sequence). With V trimmed by 3 bases and J by 3 bases, 5 bases remained unmatched. This CDR3 is built from 14 residues. CDR3 sequence (DNA): TGTGCCAGCAGCTTCCCTGGGGAGGGCTACGAGCAGTACTTC. Translating it yields CASSFPGEGYEQYF.

The gene calls are TRBV7-9 and TRBJ1-2; 11 nucleotides line up with TRBD1. Trimming took 3 bases from V and 4 from J; bases not matched to a gene: 4. The CDR3 spans 15 residues. Germline assignment: CDR1 SEHNR and CDR2 FQNEAQ (reference sequence). CDR3 protein: CASSFRDRGTYGYTF. The CDR3, as DNA: TGTGCCAGCAGCTTCCGGGACAGGGGGACCTATGGCTACACCTTC.

The genes are TRBV7-2 and TRBJ2-1; TRBD1 or TRBD2 may be the D gene (5 bases each). Between the trimmed V and J ends, which lost 5 bases and 14 bases, there was a span of 19 bases. The CDR3 is 13 residues long. The germline gives CDR1 SGHTA, CDR2 FQGNSA. The CDR3 spells CASSQVTGTEEFF. The CDR3 DNA reads TGTGCCAGCAGCCAAGTAACCGGGACCGAAGAGTTCTTC. The entire variable domain, with the rest obtained from reference TRBV7-2 and TRBJ2-1, is as follows: GAGVSQSPSNKVTEKGKDVELRCDPISGHTALYWYRQSLGQGLEFLIYFQGNSAPDKSGLPSDRFSAERTGGSVSTLTIQRTQQEDSAVYLCASSQVTGTEEFFGPGTRLTVL.

The chain employs TRBV7-2 and TRBJ2-1; 11 bases line up with TRBD2. Germline values: CDR1 SGHTA, CDR2 FQGNSA. After removal of 4 bases from V and 6 bases from J, the junction contained 5 bases not matched to a gene. CDR3 length: 15 amino acids. As DNA, the CDR3 is TGTGCCAGCAGCTACTCGGGACTAGCGGTCAATGAGCAGTTCTTC. Its translation: CASSYSGLAVNEQFF.

V usage is TRBV7-8 and J usage is TRBJ1-2, with D perhaps TRBD1 (6 bases). This CDR3 has 13 residues. V lost 8 bases and J lost 4, with 14 bases in between. The germline gives CDR1 SGHVS, CDR2 FQNEAQ. The CDR3 loop reads CASGNGGPYGYTF. The CDR3 nucleotides are TGTGCCAGCGGGAACGGGGGGCCCTATGGCTACACCTTC.

J is TRBJ1-2 and V is TRBV6-5, with 8 bases matching TRBD1. Germline V gene data show CDR1 as MNHEY and CDR2 as SVGAGI. The CDR3 consists of 16 residues. The V segment lost 2 bases and the J segment 4 bases; nucleotides outside the gene matches: 9. Here the CDR3 DNA reads TGTGCCAGCAGTTACCTTACTGCCGGGACAGGCTATGGCTACACCTTC. It yields the protein CASSYLTAGTGYGYTF.

This clonotype was seen only a few times. V and J are TRBV5-1 and TRBJ2-6, with 7 nucleotides matching TRBD2. The CDR3 has 18 amino acids. From germline, CDR1 is SGHRS and CDR2 YFSETQ. The J segment lost 2 bases and the V segment lost 0 bases, leaving 8 bases of the junction unmatched. As DNA, the CDR3 is TGCGCCAGCAGCTTGGGTAGCCTGGCGGGAGCTGGGGCCAACGTCCTGACTTTC. Translation: CASSLGSLAGAGANVLTF.

The rearrangement joins TRBV7-6 to TRBJ2-3; no reliable D call. V was pared by 5 bases and J by 7 bases, with 13 bases between. The germline V gene encodes CDR1 SGHVS and CDR2 FNYEAQ. This CDR3 region has 13 residues. This CDR3 reads CASSRGSGYTQYF. DNA of the CDR3: TGTGCCAGCAGCCGAGGCTCCGGATATACGCAGTATTTT.

This chain uses TRBV2 with TRBJ2-1, with D hard to call. Germline V lookup: CDR1 SNHLY, CDR2 FYNNEI. The V gene lost 1 base and the J gene lost 8 bases, with 12 bases spanning the gap. The CDR3 runs 14 residues. The CDR3: CASSEVGRSDEQFF. The CDR3 region has the DNA TGTGCCAGCAGTGAAGTCGGCAGGTCAGATGAGCAGTTCTTC.

This clonotype was observed a few times. The CDR3 protein is CASSQESTGINEKLFF. For the CDR3, the DNA is TGTGCCAGCAGCCAAGAAAGCACAGGGATTAATGAAAAACTGTTTTTT. This rearrangement joins TRBV4-2 to TRBJ1-4, with D tentatively TRBD1 (6 bases). The CDR3 sequence is 16 residues long. V was cut by 0 bases and J by 4 bases, with 12 bases left in between. CDR1 and CDR2 (germline): LGHNA, YNFKEQ.

This clonotype was observed a handful of times. The rearrangement uses TRBV12-3 or TRBV12-4 and TRBJ1-1; perhaps TRBD1 as D (5 bases). The CDR3 spans 13 residues. Trimming shortened V by 10 bases and J by 1 base, and 13 bases separated the two germline ends. The CDR3 is CATRLTGNTEAFF. DNA of the CDR3: TGTGCCACCCGTCTTACAGGGAACACTGAAGCTTTCTTT.

The chain links TRBV15 to TRBJ2-5, with 10 bases matching TRBD1. Germline loops: CDR1 LNHNV, CDR2 YYDKDF (reference sequence). This CDR3 region has 15 residues. J was trimmed by 4 bases and V by 0 bases; bases with no gene match: 2. The chain's CDR3 is CATSRDGTGVETQYF. In DNA form, the CDR3 reads TGTGCCACCAGCAGAGACGGGACAGGGGTAGAGACCCAGTACTTC.

A few counts support this clonotype. CDR3 sequence (DNA): TGTGCCAGCTCACCAAACCCGACCTACGAGCAGTACTTC. Its translation: CASSPNPTYEQYF. The V call is TRBV18, the J call TRBJ2-7; D is ambiguous. CDR3 length: 13 amino acids. V shed 2 bases and J shed 2 bases, with 7 bases lying between them. CDR1 is KGHSH, CDR2 LQKENI, per germline.

This clonotype occurred a few times. The chain recombines TRBV20-1 with TRBJ2-3, with D perhaps assigned TRBD1 or TRBD2 (7 bases each). Germline CDR1 is DFQATT and CDR2 is SNEGSKA (reference sequence). V was pared by 6 bases and J by 1 base, with 26 bases between. The length of the CDR3 is 18 residues. Written as DNA, the CDR3 is TGCAGTGCCCTAAACAGGGGCGGGGGCACCGGGGGCACAGATACGCAGTATTTT. Protein product: CSALNRGGGTGGTDTQYF.

The chain joins TRBV7-2 to TRBJ2-2, with D possibly matching TRBD2 (6 bases). Germline lookup yields CDR1 SGHTA and CDR2 FQGNSA. The CDR3 runs to 16 residues. Trimming left V 7 bases short and J 5 bases short, with 20 bases between. The CDR3 here is CASTPRSGLRTGELFF. In nucleotides, the CDR3 is TGTGCCAGCACCCCGAGGTCCGGACTAAGGACCGGGGAGCTGTTTTTT.

This clonotype was picked up many times. This chain connects TRBV28 to TRBJ2-1, with D possibly being TRBD2 (5 bases). Deletions cut 2 bases from V and 9 bases from J, with 17 bases between. The CDR3 has 15 amino acids. Per the germline V gene, CDR1 is MDHEN and CDR2 is SYDVKM. The CDR3 reads CASSLNGIQTGEQFF. CDR3 nucleotides: TGTGCCAGCAGTTTAAACGGGATCCAAACCGGTGAGCAGTTCTTC.

This clonotype was counted between two and nine times. In this CDR3 the conserved last residue, phenylalanine or tryptophan, is missing, so a read error is likely. The DNA is omitted, as the CDR3 cannot be located on it reliably, and the CDR3 follows TCRdb's listing. The gene calls are TRBV7-3 and TRBJ2-7. Germline V gene lookup returns CDR1 SGHTA and CDR2 FQGTGA. The CDR3 sequence runs 9 residues, both termini included. CDR3 protein: CASSLMARQ.

The rearrangement links TRBV5-1 to TRBJ2-7; 7 nucleotides align to TRBD1. From germline, CDR1 is SGHRS and CDR2 YFSETQ. Trimming cost V 5 bases and J 2 bases; bases outside gene matches: 10. CDR3 length equals 15 residues. This CDR3 is CASSQTTGLTYEQYF. CDR3 DNA: TGCGCCAGCAGTCAAACGACAGGGTTAACCTACGAGCAGTACTTC.

The chain links TRBV7-8 to TRBJ2-7, with D perhaps TRBD2 (5 bases). CDR3 size: 16 residues. Trimming removed 5 bases at V and 1 base at J, with 18 bases between. Germline V gene data show CDR1 as SGHVS and CDR2 as FQNEAQ. The CDR3 DNA is TGTGCCAGCAGCCCAAAGAGGGTAGCTGGTTCCTACGAGCAGTACTTC. Translated: CASSPKRVAGSYEQYF.

This clonotype was detected a few times. V and J are TRBV13 and TRBJ2-1, with a weak D call TRBD2 (6 bases). Looked up from germline, CDR1 is PRHDT and CDR2 is FYEKMQ (reference sequence). The CDR3 loop spans 15 amino acids. V was clipped by 3 bases and J by 4 bases, with 13 bases between them. The CDR3: CASSLEGRQYNEQFF. For the CDR3, the DNA is TGTGCCAGCAGCTTGGAGGGGCGCCAATACAATGAGCAGTTCTTC.

This clonotype was seen many times. The rearrangement joins TRBV27 to TRBJ2-2; the D is unclear. The germline gives CDR1 MNHEY, CDR2 SMNVEV (reference sequence). Trimming pared 7 bases from V and 2 bases from J, leaving 11 bases between. The CDR3 is made up of 14 amino acids. CDR3 DNA: TGTGCCAGCACCCAATCCCCCAACACCGGGGAGCTGTTTTTT. Its protein product is CASTQSPNTGELFF.

V and J are TRBV20-1 and TRBJ2-1, with a tentative D call TRBD1 (6 bases). CDR3 size: 9 residues. Germline V lookup: CDR1 DFQATT, CDR2 SNEGSKA (reference sequence). The ends were cut back, 5 bases at V and 13 bases at J, with 9 bases in the middle. The CDR3 here is CSAPGTQFF. CDR3 coding DNA: TGCAGTGCTCCCGGGACACAGTTCTTC.